This TCR beta chain was recovered during a study of patients and donors after allogeneic stem cell transplantation. V was shortened by 6 bases and J by 7 bases, with 14 bases between the two germline ends. Looked up from germline, CDR1 is LNHDA and CDR2 is SQIVND (reference sequence). The CDR3 totals 13 residues. Each CDR3 protein gets one entry after TCRdb re-called the RT-PCR reads with MiXCR. Of over 400,000 distinct CDR3 sequences listed, around 16% are singletons. This clonotype has a handful of counts. The TCR was taken from a human donor who was either an allogeneic HSCT recipient or a stem cell or donor lymphocyte infusion donor (not recorded which). It is not recorded whose cells these are; they may come from a transplant donor. The source material was blood, either unsorted or a sorted T cell fraction (not recorded which). The V call is TRBV19, the J call TRBJ2-3, with D perhaps TRBD2 (6 bases). This CDR3 is CASSEDGGNTQYF. The CDR3 DNA reads TGTGCCAGTAGCGAGGACGGGGGAAATACGCAGTATTTT.